This is a list of T cell receptor beta chains from one sample in a study of spatial heterogeneity in lung cancer. TCRdb redid the calling of the 5' RACE reads with MiXCR, one entry per CDR3 protein. The data show around 100,000 distinct CDR3 sequences, 11% seen once. The sample consisted of PBMCs, taken at follow-up. These receptors were collected from a female donor with early-stage non-small cell lung cancer. Each CDR3 is given with its conserved first and last residue. A D gene is named only where the DNA matches it firmly. Clone size is shown for a subset of rows, as once, few, many or a class of expanded clone.

clone size	V gene	D gene	J gene	CDR3 DNA	CDR3 protein
many	TRBV28	TRBD1	TRBJ2-5	TGTGCCAGCAGGGACAGGGGGCAGGAGACCCAGTACTTC	CASRDRGQETQYF
few	TRBV11-2	TRBD2	TRBJ2-3	TGTGCCAGCAGCCCAAGATCGGGACTAGCGGCCACAGATACGCAGTATTTT	CASSPRSGLAATDTQYF
few	TRBV9	-	TRBJ2-1	TGTGCCAGCAGCGTAGGATGGGGTTTTGGGCAGTTCTTC	CASSVGWGFGQFF
few	TRBV15	-	TRBJ1-5	TGTGCCACCAGCAGAGAAACCCTCAATAGCAATCAGCCCCAGCATTTT	CATSRETLNSNQPQHF
-	TRBV12-3/TRBV12-4	-	TRBJ2-5	TGTGCCAGCAGTTTCACAGGGCTTGAGACCCAGTACTTC	CASSFTGLETQYF
few	TRBV28	-	TRBJ1-4	TGTGCCAGCAGACCCGGGGGTGCGGTTGAAAAACTGTTTTTT	CASRPGGAVEKLFF
few	TRBV28	TRBD1	TRBJ2-7	TGTGCCAGCAGTTTTTGGGGGGACAGGAGCTACGAGCAGTACTTC	CASSFWGDRSYEQYF
many	TRBV7-3	-	TRBJ2-3	TGTGCCAGCAGCCCGCAGGCATCCACCGGGGGAGATACGCAGTATTTT	CASSPQASTGGDTQYF
few	TRBV27	-	TRBJ2-1	TGTGCCAGCAGTTTATCTTACAAGTTCTCCTACAATGAGCAGTTCTTC	CASSLSYKFSYNEQFF
few	TRBV20-1	-	TRBJ2-3	TGCAGTGCTAGAGATGGGGCTAGAACAGATACGCAGTATTTT	CSARDGARTDTQYF
many	TRBV5-5	TRBD2	TRBJ2-3	TGTGCCAGCAGCCCCGGGACTAGCGGGGCCAATACGCAGTATTTT	CASSPGTSGANTQYF
many	TRBV27	TRBD1	TRBJ2-7	TGTGCCAGCAGGTCTGGCGGGACAGGGAACTACGAGCAGTACTTC	CASRSGGTGNYEQYF
few	TRBV7-2	-	TRBJ2-1	TGTGCCAGCAGCGAAACTAGAGATGAGCAGTTCTTC	CASSETRDEQFF
few	TRBV12-3/TRBV12-4	-	TRBJ2-3	TGTGCCAGCAGCTGGAGGGGAAGCACAGATACGCAGTATTTT	CASSWRGSTDTQYF
-	TRBV7-2	-	TRBJ2-1	TGTGCCAGCAAGGCGGGACATCAAAACAATGAGCAGTTCTTC	CASKAGHQNNEQFF
-	TRBV19	-	TRBJ1-2	TGTGCCAGTAGACTTAAAGGGGACTATGGCTACACCTTC	CASRLKGDYGYTF
few	TRBV14	TRBD2	TRBJ2-5	TGTGCCAGCAGCCAAGCCGGGGGGGCGACCCAGTACTTC	CASSQAGGATQYF
-	TRBV5-1	-	TRBJ2-3	TGCGCCAGCAGCTACTCAGGGGAGCGCACAGATACGCAGTATTTT	CASSYSGERTDTQYF
-	TRBV28	-	TRBJ1-2	TGTGCCAGCAGTTTGACACTAGCTAACTATGGCTACACCTTC	CASSLTLANYGYTF
few	TRBV12-3/TRBV12-4	TRBD1	TRBJ1-1	TGTGCCAGCAGGCGACAGGGAACGGGCACTGAAGCTTTCTTT	CASRRQGTGTEAFF
many	TRBV28	-	TRBJ2-7	TGTGCCAGCAGTTTCGGCGAGCAGTACTTC	CASSFGEQYF
-	TRBV2	-	TRBJ1-5	TGTGCCAGCGGCCAGGGTTATAGCAATCAGCCCCAGCATTTT	CASGQGYSNQPQHF
few	TRBV7-8	-	TRBJ1-1	TGTGCCAGCAGCCTGTTAGATCTAATGAACACTGAAGCTTTCTTT	CASSLLDLMNTEAFF
many	TRBV7-2	-	TRBJ1-5	TGTGCCAGCAGCTTAGCCCCCCCGGGTCAGCCCCAGCATTTT	CASSLAPPGQPQHF
many	TRBV9	-	TRBJ2-1	TGTGCCAGCAGCGAGGCCCCCAGAACTAGTCCCGAAGTGAAGGAGCAGTTCTTC	CASSEAPRTSPEVKEQFF
few	TRBV30	-	TRBJ2-7	TGTGCCTGGAGTGGGCTAGGGAGTACCTACGAGCAGTACTTC	CAWSGLGSTYEQYF
-	TRBV6-6	TRBD1	TRBJ2-3	TGTGCCAGCACCGATTCCCGGGACAGGGCCACAGATACGCAGTATTTT	CASTDSRDRATDTQYF
-	TRBV28	-	TRBJ2-6	TGTGCCAGCAGCAAACAGGGAGTCGGGGCCAACGTCCTGACTTTC	CASSKQGVGANVLTF
few	TRBV2	TRBD2	TRBJ2-3	TGTGCCAGCAGTGAAGGTCTAGCGGGAAGCGATACGCAGTATTTT	CASSEGLAGSDTQYF